This entry features one T cell receptor (beta chain) sequence. What it recognizes is unknown. Different DNA sequences within this sample yield the same CDR3. These data come from a study of shared clonotypes between healthy human individuals. Whole-study context: Three CD4 naive, three CD4 memory, two CD8 naive and one CD8 memory plate were used per donor.

Findings of the study overall: Limitation of the genetic and exposure-history diversity represented came from the few donors. Generally, naive subsets (rather than memory subsets) showed larger estimated richness.

Clones were read by immunoSEQ multiplex PCR, and TCRdb kept only the in-frame ones, dropping some. This table holds 2 million to 2.5 million clones, approximately 94% found once. Naive CD8 cells comprised CD45RO-negative, CCR7-positively selected cells, excluding terminally differentiated effector memory CD45RA+ cells. The CDR3 consists of 14 residues. Germline CDR1 and CDR2: MGHRA and YSYEKL. The V end lost 0 bases, the J end lost 3 bases, and 9 bases lay between the germline ends. The V call is TRBV4-1, the J call TRBJ2-7; tentatively, D is TRBD2 (5 bases). This receptor was obtained from a man younger than 35 in good health. Sequenced: naive CD8+ T cells sorted from blood. CDR3 nucleotide sequence: TGCGCCAGCAGCCAAGATCGGGGAAACTACGAGCAGTACTTC. This translates into CASSQDRGNYEQYF.